Listed here are 20 T cell receptor beta chains from one sample, sequenced in a study of cytomegalovirus exposure and HLA in healthy donors. The PCR had 60 Vbeta and 13 Jbeta primers. The table came from immunoSEQ multiplex PCR; TCRdb's copy has only in-frame clones and leaves some out. The sample yields 150,000 to 200,000 clones, 65% to 85% seen once. Sequences were obtained from PBMCs. These receptors all stem from a male donor in good health and CMV-seropositive.

V gene TRBV5-8 combines with J gene TRBJ2-3; possibly TRBD2 for D (5 bases). The CDR3 covers 13 residues. V was trimmed by 3 bases and J by 4 bases, leaving 9 bases between them. CDR1 is SGHTS and CDR2 is YDEGEE in the germline V gene. The CDR3 bases are TGTGCCAGCAGCTACCGGCGGGCAGATACGCAGTATTTT. Its translation is CASSYRRADTQYF. Full variable domain (missing parts from reference TRBV5-8 and TRBJ2-3): EAGVTQSPTHLIKTRGQQATLRCSPISGHTSVYWYQQALGLGLQFLLWYDEGEERNRGNFPPRFSGRQFPNYSSELNVNALELEDSALYLCASSYRRADTQYFGPGTRLTVL.

The chain employs TRBV7-9 and TRBJ1-1; a weak D match, TRBD1 (5 bases). The CDR3 covers 16 residues. Trimming shortened V by 2 bases and J by 4 bases, and 17 bases separated the two germline ends. The germline V gene encodes CDR1 SEHNR and CDR2 FQNEAQ (reference sequence). The CDR3 DNA reads TGTGCCAGCAGCTTACCCCTCCTGGGGGAGGGCACTGAAGCTTTCTTT. Amino acid sequence: CASSLPLLGEGTEAFF.

This clone was recorded a few times. J is TRBJ2-7 and V is TRBV28; the match to TRBD1 covers 9 bases. V was clipped by 11 bases and J by 2 bases; unmatched bases: 10. Germline V CDR1 and CDR2: MDHEN, SYDVKM. The CDR3 has 14 amino acids. CDR3 sequence reads: CAVDRGGATYEQYF. In DNA, the CDR3 is TGTGCCGTGGACAGGGGCGGGGCCACCTACGAGCAGTACTTC.

This chain links TRBV4-3 with TRBJ1-2; possible D gene TRBD1, 6 bases. The CDR3 runs to 15 residues. V lost 4 bases to trimming and J lost 7 bases, with 19 bases between them. The germline gives CDR1 LGHNA, CDR2 YSLEER. The CDR3 DNA sequence: TGCGCCAGCAGCCCGAGGGGGACACCCCCCATTGGCTACACCTTC. It codes for CASSPRGTPPIGYTF.

The genes are TRBV7-9 and TRBJ2-1; D gene uncertain. This CDR3 has 13 residues. Per germline, CDR1 SEHNR and CDR2 FQNEAQ (reference sequence). V was trimmed by 3 bases and J by 8 bases, leaving 11 bases between them. For the CDR3, the DNA is TGTGCCAGCAGCTTTGTCCGTTTCCATGAGCAGTTCTTC. It translates to CASSFVRFHEQFF.

The CDR3 DNA reads TGTGCCAGTAGTCCCATGCGGGGCCCAAACACTGAAGCTTTCTTT. This gives the protein CASSPMRGPNTEAFF. The chain combines TRBV19 with TRBJ1-1, with a weak D call TRBD1 (5 bases). The V end lost 5 bases, the J end lost 2 bases, and 15 bases lay between the germline ends. The CDR3 totals 15 residues. Germline CDR1 reads LNHDA; CDR2 reads SQIVND (reference sequence).

This clone was seen a handful of times. The junction differs from germline at one of its ends, possibly a read error. The DNA for the CDR3 is TGTTCCAGCAGCCTCGGACTGGGTTCGGACGAGCAGTACTTC. This translates into CSSSLGLGSDEQYF. The chain links TRBV7-9 to TRBJ2-7, with TRBD2 as a possible D gene (5 bases). The CDR3 loop spans 14 amino acids. Per germline, CDR1 SEHNR and CDR2 FQNEAQ (reference sequence).

The rearrangement links TRBV7-2 to TRBJ2-3; the D is unclear. The CDR3 runs 14 residues. The V gene's germline CDR1 is SGHTA and CDR2 FQGNSA. The V end lost 4 bases, the J end lost 8 bases, and 16 bases lay between the germline ends. The CDR3 spells CASSYRPGGGTQYF. CDR3 in DNA: TGTGCCAGCAGCTATCGGCCGGGTGGCGGTACGCAGTATTTT.

This sequence joins TRBV19 and TRBJ2-1, with a tentative D call TRBD1 (5 bases). Trimming shortened V by 5 bases and J by 9 bases, and 14 bases separated the two germline ends. The CDR3 totals 13 residues. Germline V lookup: CDR1 LNHDA, CDR2 SQIVND (reference sequence). The CDR3 is CASSDRSGIEQFF. The CDR3 region has the DNA TGTGCCAGTAGTGACCGATCAGGGATTGAGCAGTTCTTC.

This chain links TRBV6-5 with TRBJ1-2, with TRBD1 identical over 7 bases. The germline gives CDR1 MNHEY, CDR2 SVGAGI. With V trimmed by 6 bases and J by 4 bases, 5 bases remained unmatched. The CDR3 runs to 13 residues. CDR3 bases: TGTGCCAGCAGAACCGGGACAGCCTATGGCTACACCTTC. Residues: CASRTGTAYGYTF.

This clone was recorded only once. The chain combines TRBV5-1 with TRBJ2-5, with 10 positions matching TRBD2. This CDR3 is built from 13 residues. The germline gives CDR1 SGHRS, CDR2 YFSETQ. V was clipped by 2 bases and J by 10 bases; unmatched bases: 5. This CDR3 is CASSLAGGPGQYF. CDR3 DNA sequence: TGCGCCAGCAGCTTAGCGGGAGGGCCGGGCCAGTACTTC.

The rearrangement links TRBV27 to TRBJ2-7; 8 bases align to TRBD1. This CDR3 is 14 amino acids long. Germline CDR1 MNHEY, CDR2 SMNVEV (reference sequence). The J segment lost 4 bases and the V segment lost 5 bases, leaving 7 bases of the junction unmatched. CDR3: CASSTQGVFYEQYF. The CDR3 bases are TGTGCCAGCAGTACACAGGGGGTGTTTTACGAGCAGTACTTC.

The chain recombines TRBV11-2 with TRBJ2-1, with 9 bases identical to TRBD2. Germline CDR1 reads SGHAT; CDR2 reads FQNNGV. The CDR3 loop spans 18 amino acids. Germline trimming cut 2 bases from V and 4 bases from J; bases unmatched to any gene: 12. The CDR3 protein is CASSLSVQRLAVYNEQFF. The CDR3 bases are TGTGCCAGCAGCTTATCGGTCCAACGACTAGCGGTATACAATGAGCAGTTCTTC.

V and J are TRBV30 and TRBJ1-3; no firm D call. This CDR3 contains 12 residues. Trimming stripped 1 base from V and 4 bases from J, with 5 bases between. Germline CDR1 GTSNPN, CDR2 SVGIG (reference sequence). CDR3 sequence reads: CAWSASGNTIYF. CDR3 coding DNA: TGTGCCTGGAGTGCCTCCGGAAACACCATATATTTT.

The V gene is TRBV5-1, the J gene TRBJ2-1; a weak D match, TRBD2 (5 bases). The V and J ends lost 2 bases and 3 bases respectively, with 12 bases between them. This CDR3 has 15 residues. CDR1 SGHRS and CDR2 YFSETQ come from the germline V gene. DNA of the CDR3: TGCGCCAGCAGCTTCCAAGCGGTCAGCTACAATGAGCAGTTCTTC. Translation: CASSFQAVSYNEQFF.

The gene calls are TRBV7-8 and TRBJ2-7, with 8 bases identical to TRBD1. The CDR3 totals 17 residues. Germline V gene lookup returns CDR1 SGHVS and CDR2 FQNEAQ. V dropped 4 bases and J dropped 2; count of bases not matched to a gene: 13. In DNA, the CDR3 is TGTGCCAGCAGCTACCCAGTGGGACAGGTCGATACCTACGAGCAGTACTTC. It translates to CASSYPVGQVDTYEQYF.

The V call is TRBV27, the J call TRBJ2-7, with 11 bases that match TRBD1. The CDR3 has 14 amino acids. CDR1 MNHEY and CDR2 SMNVEV come from the germline V gene (reference sequence). After removal of 6 bases from V and 6 bases from J, the junction contained 7 bases not matched to a gene. CDR3 coding DNA: TGTGCCAGCAGACCCAGGACAGGGGGCGGCGAGCAGTACTTC. Its protein product is CASRPRTGGGEQYF.

This clone occurred a few times. This chain joins TRBV18 and TRBJ1-5; the D gene is possibly TRBD1 (5 bases). CDR3 length: 15 amino acids. The germline V gene encodes CDR1 KGHSH and CDR2 LQKENI. Trimming shortened V by 6 bases and J by 2 bases, and 14 bases separated the two germline ends. CDR3 amino acids: CASSFDSGGNQPQHF. DNA for the CDR3: TGTGCCAGCTCGTTCGACAGTGGAGGCAATCAGCCCCAGCATTTT. Full variable domain (missing parts from reference TRBV18 and TRBJ1-5): NAGVMQNPRHLVRRRGQEARLRCSPMKGHSHVYWYRQLPEEGLKFMVYLQKENIIDESGMPKERFSAEFPKEGPSILRIQQVVRGDSAAYFCASSFDSGGNQPQHFGDGTRLSIL.

V and J are TRBV19 and TRBJ1-2; 8 bases match TRBD1. The CDR3 is 15 amino acids. Trimming removed 4 bases from V and 3 bases from J; junction bases left unmatched: 7. Per the germline V gene, CDR1 is LNHDA and CDR2 is SQIVND (reference sequence). In DNA, the CDR3 is TGTGCCAGTAGTACGACCTCAGGGGGCGACTATGGCTACACCTTC. Its translation: CASSTTSGGDYGYTF.

This chain uses TRBV18 with TRBJ1-1; TRBD1 aligns across 9 bases. The CDR3 sequence is 14 residues long. The germline CDR1 and CDR2 sequences are KGHSH and LQKENI. The trim removed 5 bases at V and 7 bases at J, leaving 8 bases unmatched. CDR3 amino acids: CASSVDRGVSEAFF. The CDR3 bases are TGTGCCAGCTCAGTAGACAGGGGGGTGAGTGAAGCTTTCTTT.